This is a list of T cell receptor beta chains from one sample in a study of blood T cell repertoires in COVID-19. The repertoire was sequenced with immunoSEQ multiplex PCR; TCRdb's copy has only in-frame clones and lacks some. The table shows about 250,000 clones, with under 90% occurring only once. Sample: PBMCs or T cells enriched from blood (not recorded which). The receptor source for this set is a man younger than 35 who had recovered from COVID-19. CDR3s include the opening cysteine and the closing phenylalanine or tryptophan. The order of the fields is V gene, clone size, J gene, D gene, CDR3 protein, CDR3 DNA. A D gene is named only where the DNA matches it firmly. The size entry is marked missing in some rows and otherwise reads once, few, many or a size class.

TRBV18	NA	TRBJ1-6	NA	CASSPVAQGIGYNSPLHF	TGTGCCAGCTCACCGGTTGCCCAGGGGATCGGGTATAATTCACCCCTCCACTTT
TRBV30	NA	TRBJ1-2	TRBD1	CAWSVQGALGYTF	TGTGCCTGGAGTGTCCAGGGGGCGCTTGGCTACACCTTC
TRBV18	NA	TRBJ2-7	TRBD1	CASSPDRGSYEQYF	TGTGCCAGCTCGCCCGACAGGGGCTCCTACGAGCAGTACTTC
TRBV6-5	few	TRBJ1-1	NA	CASGTSANTEAFF	TGTGCCAGCGGAACTAGCGCGAACACTGAAGCTTTCTTT
TRBV7-8	NA	TRBJ1-5	NA	CASSLAEGHQPQHF	TGTGCCAGCAGCTTAGCAGAGGGCCATCAGCCCCAGCATTTT
TRBV28	NA	TRBJ1-2	NA	CASSTTPGHLNYGYTF	TGTGCCAGCAGCACTACTCCGGGACACCTAAACTATGGCTACACCTTC
TRBV12-2	NA	TRBJ2-7	NA	CASRLETGNSSYEQYF	TGTGCAAGTCGCTTAGAGACAGGAAATAGCTCCTACGAGCAGTACTTC
TRBV7-9	few	TRBJ1-2	TRBD1	CASSLEVTGYGYTF	TGTGCCAGCAGCTTAGAGGTGACAGGGTATGGCTACACCTTC
TRBV3-1/TRBV3-2	NA	TRBJ1-1	TRBD1	CASSRQGALTEAFF	TGTGCCAGCAGCCGACAGGGGGCGCTTACTGAAGCTTTCTTT
TRBV7-2	NA	TRBJ1-5	NA	CASSLEGVNQPQHF	TGTGCCAGCAGCTTAGAAGGGGTCAATCAGCCCCAGCATTTT
TRBV24-1	few	TRBJ1-4	NA	CATSDWDGGQEKLFF	TGTGCCACCAGTGACTGGGACGGAGGGCAAGAAAAACTGTTTTTT
TRBV5-4	NA	TRBJ2-3	NA	CASSLAGGRASTDTQYF	TGTGCCAGCAGCTTGGCGGGGGGCCGGGCTAGCACAGATACGCAGTATTTT
TRBV20-1	NA	TRBJ2-1	TRBD2	CSASQPSGRAGNEQFF	TGCAGTGCTAGTCAGCCTAGCGGGAGGGCGGGCAATGAGCAGTTCTTC
TRBV6-5	NA	TRBJ2-7	TRBD1	CASARGTGEPYEQYF	TGTGCCAGCGCCCGCGGGACAGGGGAGCCCTACGAGCAGTACTTC
TRBV3-1/TRBV3-2	NA	TRBJ1-1	NA	CASSQSRNTEAFF	TGTGCCAGCAGCCAAAGCCGGAACACTGAAGCTTTCTTT
TRBV7-9	NA	TRBJ2-7	TRBD1	CASSQPGQTAYEQYF	TGTGCCAGCAGCCAACCGGGACAGACTGCCTACGAGCAGTACTTC
TRBV4-1	NA	TRBJ2-7	NA	CASSQELINEQYF	TGCGCCAGCAGCCAAGAGTTAATTAACGAGCAGTACTTC
TRBV5-1	NA	TRBJ2-7	NA	CASSPHGGGYYEQYF	TGCGCCAGCAGCCCACACGGCGGGGGCTACTACGAGCAGTACTTC
TRBV5-4	NA	TRBJ1-1	TRBD1	CASSPGQGTTEAFF	TGTGCCAGCAGCCCAGGACAGGGGACGACTGAAGCTTTCTTT
TRBV3-1/TRBV3-2	NA	TRBJ2-4	NA	CASSQGFDRPAKNIQYF	TGTGCCAGCAGCCAAGGCTTCGACAGACCCGCCAAAAACATTCAGTACTTC
TRBV5-4	NA	TRBJ2-5	TRBD1	CASSWDRVGETQYF	TGTGCCAGCAGCTGGGACAGGGTTGGGGAGACCCAGTACTTC
TRBV7-9	NA	TRBJ1-5	NA	CASSLASSGNNQPQHF	TGTGCCAGCAGCTTAGCGAGTTCAGGGAACAATCAGCCCCAGCATTTT